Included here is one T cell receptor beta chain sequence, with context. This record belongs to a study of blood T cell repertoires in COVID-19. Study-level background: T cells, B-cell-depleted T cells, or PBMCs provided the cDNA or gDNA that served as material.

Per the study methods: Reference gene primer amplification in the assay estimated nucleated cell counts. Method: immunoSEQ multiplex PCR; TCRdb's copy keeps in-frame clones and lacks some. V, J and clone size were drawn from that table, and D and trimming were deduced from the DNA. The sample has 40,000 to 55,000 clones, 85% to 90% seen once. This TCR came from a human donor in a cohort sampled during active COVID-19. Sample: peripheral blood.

This CDR3 is CASSARDRGWTGELFF. CDR3 nucleotide sequence: TGTGCCAGCAGCGCCCGGGACAGGGGATGGACCGGGGAGCTGTTTTTT. V is TRBV7-9 and J is TRBJ2-2, with 10 bases fitting TRBD1. The CDR3 consists of 16 residues. J lost 5 bases, V lost 5 bases, and 8 bases had no gene match. Germline CDR1 reads SEHNR; CDR2 reads FQNEAQ (reference sequence).